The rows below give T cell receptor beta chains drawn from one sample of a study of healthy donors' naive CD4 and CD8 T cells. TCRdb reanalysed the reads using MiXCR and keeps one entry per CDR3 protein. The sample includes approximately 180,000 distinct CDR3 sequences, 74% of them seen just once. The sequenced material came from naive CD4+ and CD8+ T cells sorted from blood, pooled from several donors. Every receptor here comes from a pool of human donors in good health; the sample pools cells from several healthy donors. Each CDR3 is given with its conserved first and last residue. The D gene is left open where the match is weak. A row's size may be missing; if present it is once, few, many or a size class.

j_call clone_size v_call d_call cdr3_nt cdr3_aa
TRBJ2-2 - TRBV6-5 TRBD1 TGTGCCAGCAGTTACTTGTCCCCGGGACAGGGGGCTTCCGGGGAGCTGTTTTTT CASSYLSPGQGASGELFF
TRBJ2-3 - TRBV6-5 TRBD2 TGTGCCAGCAGTTACGCGGGACTAGCGGGGGACACAGATACGCAGTATTTT CASSYAGLAGDTDTQYF
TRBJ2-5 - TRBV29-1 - TGCAGCGTTGAAACCCGAGAGACCCAGTACTTC CSVETRETQYF
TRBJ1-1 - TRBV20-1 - TGCAGTGCCCCCCGGCAGAACACTGAAGCTTTCTTT CSAPRQNTEAFF
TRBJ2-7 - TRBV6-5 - TGTGCCAGCACGGGGAGCTCCTACGAGCAGTACTTC CASTGSSYEQYF
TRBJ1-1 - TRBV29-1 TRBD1 TGCAGCGTGTTGTTCCCCCTGACAGGGTCGAACACTGAAGCTTTCTTT CSVLFPLTGSNTEAFF
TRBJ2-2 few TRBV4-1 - TGCGCCAGCAGCCAAACCCCAGGCGCGAACACCGGGGAGCTGTTTTTT CASSQTPGANTGELFF
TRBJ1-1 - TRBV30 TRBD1 TGTGCCGGGAGGGACAGTACCCCTCAGAACACTGAAGCTTTCTTT CAGRDSTPQNTEAFF
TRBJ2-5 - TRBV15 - TGTGCCACCAGACGTAGAGGCAGCCAAGAGACCCAGTACTTC CATRRRGSQETQYF
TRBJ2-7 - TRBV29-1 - TGCAGGCAGAGGGGGAGCTACGAGCAGTACTTC CRQRGSYEQYF
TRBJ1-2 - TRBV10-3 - TGTGCCATCAGTGATGGGTGGGACGACTATGGCTACACCTTC CAISDGWDDYGYTF
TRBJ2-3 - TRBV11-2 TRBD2 TGTGCCAGCAGCTTAACTAGCGGGAGACCGGATACGCAGTATTTT CASSLTSGRPDTQYF
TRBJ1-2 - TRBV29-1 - TGCAGCGTCGCCTCAGACTACTATGGCTACACCTTC CSVASDYYGYTF
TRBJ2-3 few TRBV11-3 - TGTGCCAGCAGCGTAGGCAGGTGGACCCGTGGCACAGATACGCAGTATTTT CASSVGRWTRGTDTQYF
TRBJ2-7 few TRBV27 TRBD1 TGTGCCAGCAGGGACAGGGGGTACGAGCAGTACTTC CASRDRGYEQYF
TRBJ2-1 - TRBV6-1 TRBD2 TGTGCCAGCAGTGAGCTAGCGGGGAGTACGAGGAATGAGCAGTTCTTC CASSELAGSTRNEQFF
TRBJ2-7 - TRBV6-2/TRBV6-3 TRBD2 TGTGCCAGCAGTTACTCGACAACGGGAGGGCCCCACGAGCAGTACTTC CASSYSTTGGPHEQYF
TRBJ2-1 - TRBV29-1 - TGCAGCGTTGGAGGCAGGGCCTACAATGAGCAGTTCTTC CSVGGRAYNEQFF
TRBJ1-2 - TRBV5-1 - TGCGCCAGCAGCACGGGGGCGCCCGGCTATGGCTACACCTTC CASSTGAPGYGYTF
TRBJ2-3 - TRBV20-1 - TGCAGTGCTAGTAAAGTGTTGTTGGCCACAGATACGCAGTATTTT CSASKVLLATDTQYF
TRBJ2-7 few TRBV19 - TGTGCCAGTAGTATTTTGGGACACAGCTCCTACGAGCAGTACTTC CASSILGHSSYEQYF
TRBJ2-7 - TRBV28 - TGTGCCAGCAGTTACGGCGGGGCAACCCACGAGCAGTACTTC CASSYGGATHEQYF
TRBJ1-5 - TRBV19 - TGTGCCAGTAGCGGAATGTTGGGGTCGAGACAGCCCCAGCATTTT CASSGMLGSRQPQHF
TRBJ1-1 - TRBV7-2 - TGTGCCAGCAGCTCCGCCGTAGGGAACACTGAAGCTTTCTTT CASSSAVGNTEAFF
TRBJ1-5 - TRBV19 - TGTGCCAGTAAGGATAGCAATCAGCCCCAGCATTTT CASKDSNQPQHF
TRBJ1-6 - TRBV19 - TGTGCCAGTACCGATGGGAGGAATTCACCCCTCCACTTT CASTDGRNSPLHF